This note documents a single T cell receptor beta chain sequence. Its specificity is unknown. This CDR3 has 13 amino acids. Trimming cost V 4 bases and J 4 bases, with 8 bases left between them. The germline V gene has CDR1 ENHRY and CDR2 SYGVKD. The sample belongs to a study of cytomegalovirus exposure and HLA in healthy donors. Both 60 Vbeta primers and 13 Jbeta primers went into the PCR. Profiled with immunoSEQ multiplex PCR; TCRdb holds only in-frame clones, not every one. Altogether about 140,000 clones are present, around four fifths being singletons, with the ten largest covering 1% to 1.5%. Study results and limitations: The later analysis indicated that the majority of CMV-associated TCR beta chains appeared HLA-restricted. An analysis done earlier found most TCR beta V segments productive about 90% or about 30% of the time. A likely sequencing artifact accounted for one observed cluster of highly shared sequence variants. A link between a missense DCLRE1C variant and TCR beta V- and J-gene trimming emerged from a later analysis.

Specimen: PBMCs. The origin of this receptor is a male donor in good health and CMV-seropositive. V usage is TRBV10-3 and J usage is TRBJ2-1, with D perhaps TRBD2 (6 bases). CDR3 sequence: CAISAGDYNEQFF. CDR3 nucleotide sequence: TGTGCCATCAGTGCGGGGGATTACAATGAGCAGTTCTTC.